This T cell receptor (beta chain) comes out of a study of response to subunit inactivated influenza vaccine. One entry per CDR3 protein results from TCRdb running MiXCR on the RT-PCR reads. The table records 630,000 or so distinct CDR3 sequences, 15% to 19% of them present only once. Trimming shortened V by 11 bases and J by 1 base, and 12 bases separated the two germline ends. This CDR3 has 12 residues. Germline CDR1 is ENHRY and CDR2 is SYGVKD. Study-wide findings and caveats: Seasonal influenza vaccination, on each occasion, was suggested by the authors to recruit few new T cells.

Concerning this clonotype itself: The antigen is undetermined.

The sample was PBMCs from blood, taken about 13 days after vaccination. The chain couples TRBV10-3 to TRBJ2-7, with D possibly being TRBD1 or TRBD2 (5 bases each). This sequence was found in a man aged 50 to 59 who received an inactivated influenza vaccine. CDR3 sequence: CAVRDRSYEQYF. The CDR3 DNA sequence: TGTGCCGTCCGGGACCGGTCCTACGAGCAGTACTTC.